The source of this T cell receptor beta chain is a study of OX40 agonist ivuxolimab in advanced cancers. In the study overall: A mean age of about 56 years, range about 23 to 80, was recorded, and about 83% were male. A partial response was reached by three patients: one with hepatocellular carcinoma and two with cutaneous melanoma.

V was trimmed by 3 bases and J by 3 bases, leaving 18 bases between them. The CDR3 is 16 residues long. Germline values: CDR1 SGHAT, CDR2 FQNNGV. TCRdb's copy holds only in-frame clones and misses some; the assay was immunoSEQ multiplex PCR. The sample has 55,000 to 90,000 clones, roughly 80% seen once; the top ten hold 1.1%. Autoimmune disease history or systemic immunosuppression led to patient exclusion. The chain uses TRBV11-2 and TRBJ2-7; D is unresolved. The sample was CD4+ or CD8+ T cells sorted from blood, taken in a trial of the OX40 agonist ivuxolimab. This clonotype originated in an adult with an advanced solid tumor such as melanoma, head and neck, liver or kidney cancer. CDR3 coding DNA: TGTGCCAGCAGCTTGGTCGGCCAGGTAAAACACTACGAGCAGTACTTC. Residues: CASSLVGQVKHYEQYF.